The clone carrying this T cell receptor (beta chain) was seen at least ten times. V shed 4 bases and J 1 base; nucleotides not matched to a gene: 14. Germline loops: CDR1 SGHRS, CDR2 YFSETQ. The CDR3 is 18 residues long. This sample was taken from a study of regulatory T cells in long-lasting Graves disease. Study-wide context: For a period under 3 months, newly diagnosed Graves' patients had taken antithyroid drugs.

Library construction for TCR beta used iRepertoire HTBI primers and Arm-PCR of CDR3 regions. TCRdb passed the multiplex PCR reads through MiXCR, listing each CDR3 protein once. The table lists about 400,000 distinct CDR3 sequences, about 16% of them singletons. Regarding time point: newly diagnosed GD, antithyroid drugs for less than 3 months. Preparation of the TCR library used RNA extracted from PBMCs. American Thyroid Association guidelines were used to diagnose Graves' disease. Patients all came to the study from an endocrinology department in Xi'an, China. The chain is built from TRBV5-1 and TRBJ1-1; 9 bases agree with TRBD1. The material sequenced was peripheral blood mononuclear cells (PBMCs), taken at new diagnosis, from a patient treated with antithyroid drugs. The sequence derives from a female donor with Graves disease. CDR3 residues: CASSTGLPDRGRNTEAFF. The CDR3 DNA is TGCGCCAGCAGCACTGGGTTGCCGGACAGGGGAAGGAACACTGAAGCTTTCTTT.